The clone carrying this T cell receptor beta chain was picked up a small number of times. TCRdb re-called the PCR reads with MiXCR, one entry per CDR3 protein. Of about 85,000 distinct CDR3 sequences in the sample, 45% to 50% were seen once. This specimen belongs to a study of CDR3 diversity in severe acne. After removal of 1 base from V and 6 bases from J, the junction contained 5 bases not matched to a gene. Germline loops: CDR1 SEHNR, CDR2 FQNEAQ (reference sequence). The CDR3 spans 17 residues. The source material was blood. This chain joins TRBV7-9 and TRBJ2-2; 13 bases agree with TRBD2. This receptor was identified in a male donor in good health, serving as a control. The CDR3 spells CASSLGGLAGIPGELFF. Written as DNA, the CDR3 is TGTGCCAGCAGCTTAGGGGGACTAGCGGGGATTCCCGGGGAGCTGTTTTTT.